The 11 T cell receptor beta chains below all came from one sample that was sequenced in a study of T cell repertoires in ileal Crohn's disease. Clones were read by immunoSEQ multiplex PCR, and TCRdb kept only the in-frame ones, dropping some. The sample consists of approximately 15,000 clones, around two thirds of them appearing once. Sample: ileal tissue. These receptors were collected from an adult with Crohn's disease.

J is TRBJ2-2 and V is TRBV6-5, with a possible D match to TRBD2 (5 bases). Trimming took off 6 bases at V and 1 base at J, with 6 bases between the two ends. The CDR3 contains 13 residues. Germline CDR1 is MNHEY and CDR2 is SVGAGI. The CDR3 protein is CASRSGNTGELFF. In nucleotides, the CDR3 is TGTGCCAGCAGGAGCGGGAACACCGGGGAGCTGTTTTTT.

The rearrangement joins TRBV7-2 to TRBJ2-3, with 15 bases that match TRBD2. The CDR3 length is 18 residues. Germline V lookup: CDR1 SGHTA, CDR2 FQGNSA. The V segment lost 6 bases and the J segment 0 bases; nucleotides outside the gene matches: 7. The CDR3 DNA sequence: TGTGCCAGCAGACCAACAGGACTAGCGGGGGGGAGCACAGATACGCAGTATTTT. Amino acids: CASRPTGLAGGSTDTQYF. The full variable domain, its missing parts supplied by reference TRBV7-2 and TRBJ2-3, is GAGVSQSPSNKVTEKGKDVELRCDPISGHTALYWYRQSLGQGLEFLIYFQGNSAPDKSGLPSDRFSAERTGGSVSTLTIQRTQQEDSAVYLCASRPTGLAGGSTDTQYFGPGTRLTVL.

The chain recombines TRBV2 with TRBJ2-2; 9 positions agree with TRBD1. Unmatched junction bases numbered 6, after V lost 6 bases and J lost 1 base. The germline CDR1 and CDR2 sequences are SNHLY and FYNNEI. This CDR3 contains 16 residues. CDR3 sequence: CASSLMGQGNTGELFF. DNA for the CDR3: TGTGCCAGCAGCCTAATGGGACAGGGGAACACCGGGGAGCTGTTTTTT.

This chain joins TRBV5-1 and TRBJ2-5, with D perhaps matching TRBD1 (8 bases). The CDR3 covers 13 residues. Germline assignment: CDR1 SGHRS and CDR2 YFSETQ. Deletions cut 2 bases from V and 5 bases from J, with 10 bases between. Written as DNA, the CDR3 is TGCGCCAGCAGCTTACAGGGGGGGGAGACCCAGTACTTC. Translating it yields CASSLQGGETQYF.

The chain recombines TRBV6-1 with TRBJ2-5, with D unclear. The DNA end is a closer match to TRBJ2-7, so the J assignment may be wrong. The CDR3 has 14 amino acids. Germline CDR1 reads MNHNS; CDR2 reads SASEGT. The CDR3: CASTLSKWAYEQYF. CDR3 sequence (DNA): TGTGCCAGCACCCTTAGTAAGTGGGCCTACGAGCAGTACTTC.

V and J are TRBV18 and TRBJ1-2; D possibly corresponds to TRBD1 (6 bases). Germline V gene sequence: CDR1 KGHSH, CDR2 LQKENI. The CDR3 is made up of 13 amino acids. Deletions cut 4 bases from V and 3 bases from J, with 9 bases between. This CDR3 reads CASSQGVDYGYTF. CDR3 DNA sequence: TGTGCCAGCTCACAGGGGGTAGACTATGGCTACACCTTC.

This clone has more than one count but fewer than ten. The chain joins TRBV5-4 to TRBJ1-2; 7 bases align to TRBD1. The CDR3 sequence is 14 residues long. The germline CDR1 and CDR2 sequences are SGHNT and YYREEE (reference sequence). V gave up 0 bases and J gave up 8 bases; unmatched junction bases: 7. The CDR3 region is CASSLGQGMGGYTF. In DNA, the CDR3 is TGTGCCAGCAGCTTGGGACAGGGAATGGGGGGCTACACCTTC.

This clone was detected a few times. V usage is TRBV11-3 and J usage is TRBJ2-2; 10 positions match TRBD1. The CDR3 totals 15 residues. Germline values: CDR1 SGHNT, CDR2 YENEEA. J lost 5 bases, V lost 4 bases, and 4 bases had no gene match. The CDR3 nucleotides are TGTGCCAGCAGCTGGGACAGGGGAGGAACCGGGGAGCTGTTTTTT. Its protein is CASSWDRGGTGELFF.

The chain couples TRBV6-1 to TRBJ2-7, with TRBD2 as a possible D gene (6 bases). There are 12 residues in the CDR3. The V gene's germline CDR1 is MNHNS and CDR2 SASEGT. Trimming removed 7 bases at V and 0 bases at J, with 7 bases between. This CDR3 reads CASTSVSYEQYF. CDR3 DNA: TGTGCCAGCACTAGCGTCTCCTACGAGCAGTACTTC.

The V and J genes are TRBV6-5 and TRBJ2-2, with 10 bases lining up with TRBD1. The CDR3 spans 16 residues. CDR1 is MNHEY and CDR2 is SVGAGI in the germline V gene. V trimming: 2 bases; J trimming: 8 bases; junction bases outside the gene matches: 8. The CDR3 sequence is CASSYLRQGAPGELFF. The CDR3 region has the DNA TGTGCCAGCAGTTACCTCAGACAGGGGGCGCCTGGGGAGCTGTTTTTT.

The chain links TRBV7-2 to TRBJ1-1; no firm D call. Germline lookup yields CDR1 SGHTA and CDR2 FQGNSA. Between the trimmed V and J ends, which lost 2 bases and 3 bases, there was a span of 10 bases. This CDR3 spans 14 amino acids. The chain's CDR3 is CASSLYGRDTEAFF. The CDR3 nucleotides read TGTGCCAGCAGCTTATACGGGAGGGACACTGAAGCTTTCTTT.